These 27 T cell receptor beta chains originate from one sample sequenced in a study of T-cell reconstitution after alpha-beta-depleted transplantation in children (dated by TCRdb to the mid-2010s). Reading the label with the study, this specimen's treatment or condition is: allogeneic hematopoietic cell transplantation with graft depleted of TCRalphabeta T cells and CD19 B cells. The method was PCR. The sample was run on an Illumina HiSeq 2500. Molecular barcoding was employed in the preparation of TCR libraries, with unique molecular identifiers being used to normalize TCRbeta repertoire quantification. The public reads were run again by TCRdb, first through fastp at Q25 and then through MiXCR, and only productive beta chains were kept. When rows share a CDR3 protein, they turn into one entry using the most common DNA and genes. The sample has approximately 1,000,000 distinct CDR3 sequences on record, roughly 31% of them singletons. Together, the top ten hold 28% of the sample.

Sample: PBMCs, mostly from graft donor cells, taken 360 days after TCRalphabeta/CD19-depleted stem cell transplant. These receptors came from a boy less than two years old who had a stem cell transplant for SCID, so the T cells may come from the graft donor.

The chain employs TRBV29-1 and TRBJ2-7, with 11 bases that match TRBD2. V lost 1 base to trimming and J lost 2 bases; unmatched junction nucleotides: 10. Germline assignment: CDR1 SQVTM and CDR2 ANQGSEA. This CDR3 has 17 residues. CDR3 DNA: TGCAGCGTTGAAGTTGTTAGCGGGGGGGATAATACCTACGAGCAGTACTTC. It specifies CSVEVVSGGDNTYEQYF.

The table lists this clonotype with a few counts. The chain recombines TRBV5-1 with TRBJ2-7; D is possibly TRBD2 (6 bases). The V end lost 0 bases, the J end lost 2 bases, and 12 bases lay between the germline ends. From germline, CDR1 is SGHRS and CDR2 YFSETQ. The CDR3 is 15 residues long. The CDR3 sequence is CASSLGGTRPYEQYF. CDR3 bases: TGCGCCAGCAGCTTGGGCGGGACTCGCCCCTACGAGCAGTACTTC.

DNA of the CDR3: TGCGCCAGCAGCTTGCTGGGCCAAACTGGGTATGGCTACACCTTC. This translates into CASSLLGQTGYGYTF. This rearrangement joins TRBV5-1 to TRBJ1-2; no firm D call. The germline V and J ends were trimmed by 1 base and 5 bases, with 15 bases remaining between them. The germline V gene encodes CDR1 SGHRS and CDR2 YFSETQ. There are 15 residues in the CDR3.

The chain is built from TRBV12-3 or TRBV12-4 and TRBJ1-4; 9 bases align to TRBD1. Losses at the gene ends were 3 bases for V and 8 bases for J; bases not matched to a gene: 10. The CDR3 contains 16 residues. CDR3 sequence (DNA): TGTGCCAGCAGTTTTTTCGTGGACAGGGGCGGGGAAAAACTGTTTTTT. It translates to CASSFFVDRGGEKLFF.

This clonotype was counted only a few times. The V and J genes are TRBV6-2 or TRBV6-3 and TRBJ1-2, with a weak D call TRBD1 (5 bases). The CDR3 spans 13 residues. The germline V gene encodes CDR1 MNHEY and CDR2 SVGEGT. Trimming removed 8 bases at V and 6 bases at J, with 16 bases between. The CDR3 reads CASWGWVGNGYTF. DNA for the CDR3: TGTGCCAGCTGGGGCTGGGTCGGAAATGGCTACACCTTC.

This clonotype appeared a few times. This rearrangement joins TRBV10-3 to TRBJ1-2; perhaps TRBD1 as D (5 bases). V lost 2 bases and J 0 bases, leaving 7 bases between the germline ends. Germline-derived CDR1 and CDR2 are ENHRY and SYGVKD. The CDR3 sequence is 14 residues long. The CDR3 DNA sequence: TGTGCCATCAGTGAGCCAGGGACTAACTATGGCTACACCTTC. This translates into CAISEPGTNYGYTF.

There are a few counts of this clonotype. The chain links TRBV4-2 to TRBJ2-4; D unresolved. Germline V gene data show CDR1 as LGHNA and CDR2 as YNFKEQ. V was cut by 0 bases and J by 3 bases, with 9 bases left in between. This CDR3 is 15 amino acids long. CDR3 sequence reads: CASSQEWVDKNIQYF. The CDR3 DNA reads as TGTGCCAGCAGCCAAGAGTGGGTCGACAAAAACATTCAGTACTTC.

V and J are TRBV7-2 and TRBJ2-7; tentatively, D is TRBD1 or TRBD2 (5 bases each). Germline V gene data show CDR1 as SGHTA and CDR2 as FQGNSA. The CDR3 consists of 15 residues. The V gene lost 7 bases and the J gene lost 2 bases, with 18 bases spanning the gap. The CDR3 sequence: CASTIRRDRPYEQYF. In DNA form, the CDR3 reads TGTGCCAGCACCATACGCCGGGACCGTCCCTACGAGCAGTACTTC.

The chain joins TRBV20-1 to TRBJ2-3; 8 nucleotides match TRBD1. Germline V gene lookup returns CDR1 DFQATT and CDR2 SNEGSKA (reference sequence). Germline trimming cut 4 bases from V and 9 bases from J; bases unmatched to any gene: 3. The CDR3 is made up of 11 amino acids. CDR3 loop: CSAIGQGTQYF. For the CDR3, the DNA is TGCAGTGCTATCGGACAGGGCACGCAGTATTTT.

This clonotype was recorded a few times. The rearrangement links TRBV15 to TRBJ2-1, with 13 bases aligning to TRBD2. CDR1 and CDR2 (germline): LNHNV, YYDKDF (reference sequence). The CDR3 is 19 residues long. After removal of 0 bases from V and 4 bases from J, the junction contained 9 bases not matched to a gene. The CDR3 DNA sequence: TGTGCCACCAGCAGAGATAGTGGGACTAGCGGGACCTTTTACAATGAGCAGTTCTTC. Protein product: CATSRDSGTSGTFYNEQFF.

V gene TRBV7-8 combines with J gene TRBJ2-3; 14 bases are a match to TRBD2. V gave up 5 bases and J gave up 0 bases; unmatched junction bases: 10. Germline-derived CDR1 and CDR2 are SGHVS and FQNEAQ. This CDR3 is built from 19 residues. CDR3 protein: CASSPEGLAGVWSTDTQYF. The CDR3 DNA reads TGTGCCAGCAGCCCAGAGGGACTAGCGGGGGTCTGGAGCACAGATACGCAGTATTTT.

This clonotype was recorded once. The V and J genes are TRBV7-9 and TRBJ1-1; 9 bases fit TRBD1. J was trimmed by 11 bases and V by 5 bases; bases with no gene match: 6. The CDR3 spans 12 residues. Per germline, CDR1 SEHNR and CDR2 FQNEAQ (reference sequence). The CDR3 nucleotides read TGTGCCAGCAGCCCACAGGGGGCAGGCGCTTTCTTT. Translating it yields CASSPQGAGAFF.

This clonotype was observed a few times. The rearrangement uses TRBV12-3 or TRBV12-4 and TRBJ2-7; perhaps TRBD1 as D (6 bases). V was clipped by 6 bases and J by 2 bases, with 17 bases between them. The CDR3 contains 15 residues. Here the CDR3 reads CASSLYRDIAYEQYF. The CDR3 DNA reads as TGTGCCAGCAGCCTTTACCGGGACATAGCCTACGAGCAGTACTTC.

Only a few counts were recorded for this clonotype. The chain links TRBV29-1 to TRBJ1-2, with 7 bases aligning to TRBD1. V trimming: 4 bases; J trimming: 2 bases; junction bases outside the gene matches: 7. The CDR3 is 14 amino acids. CDR1 and CDR2 (germline): SQVTM, ANQGSEA. In nucleotides, the CDR3 is TGCAGCGTTGCCCCCGACAGGGCGAACTATGGCTACACCTTC. Protein product: CSVAPDRANYGYTF.

This clonotype has only a few counts. The chain carries TRBV5-1 and TRBJ1-2, with D perhaps TRBD1 (5 bases). Germline lookup yields CDR1 SGHRS and CDR2 YFSETQ. V shed 5 bases and J shed 0 bases, with 14 bases lying between them. This CDR3 is 15 amino acids long. In DNA form, the CDR3 reads TGCGCCAGCAGTTCCGGGGACCTAGCTAACTATGGCTACACCTTC. It is translated as CASSSGDLANYGYTF.

The chain employs TRBV20-1 and TRBJ2-4, with D perhaps given as TRBD1 or TRBD2 (5 bases each). The CDR3 consists of 15 residues. The germline CDR1 and CDR2 sequences are DFQATT and SNEGSKA (reference sequence). V lost 0 bases, J lost 3 bases, and 12 bases lay in between. CDR3 nucleotides: TGCAGTGCTAGAGATACGGGGACGGTCAAAAACATTCAGTACTTC. Translation gives CSARDTGTVKNIQYF.

This clonotype was observed a handful of times. The chain links TRBV27 to TRBJ2-1, with no clear D. The CDR3 sequence is 13 residues long. From germline, CDR1 is MNHEY and CDR2 SMNVEV (reference sequence). V was trimmed by 6 bases and J by 4 bases, leaving 10 bases between them. For the CDR3, the DNA is TGTGCCAGCAGCCCCTACAGATACAATGAGCAGTTCTTC. This translates into CASSPYRYNEQFF.

The rearrangement uses TRBV5-6 and TRBJ1-2, with 8 bases aligning to TRBD1. Germline V CDR1 and CDR2: SGHDT, YYEEEE. J was trimmed by 8 bases and V by 0 bases; bases with no gene match: 15. The CDR3 extends over 17 amino acids. The CDR3 region has the DNA TGTGCCAGCAGCTTGGTTGGCGGGGACAGGCCCCGGCGGGGCTACACCTTC. Its protein product is CASSLVGGDRPRRGYTF.

This clonotype has more than one count but fewer than ten. J is TRBJ2-1 and V is TRBV29-1; D gene unclear. V was clipped by 2 bases and J by 9 bases, with 14 bases between them. Germline V gene data show CDR1 as SQVTM and CDR2 as ANQGSEA. The CDR3 extends over 13 amino acids. The CDR3 DNA follows: TGCAGCGTTGAACTGGGTGATTGGGGTGAGCAGTTCTTC. Its protein is CSVELGDWGEQFF.

The chain recombines TRBV10-2 with TRBJ2-5; D is possibly TRBD1 (5 bases). This CDR3 contains 14 residues. V was cut by 2 bases and J by 3 bases, with 10 bases left in between. Germline CDR1 reads WSHSY; CDR2 reads SAAADI. The DNA for the CDR3 is TGCGCCAGCAGTGAGAGGGCAGGGAAAGAGACCCAGTACTTC. Its protein product is CASSERAGKETQYF.

This sequence joins TRBV27 and TRBJ2-7; 11 positions agree with TRBD2. Germline lookup yields CDR1 MNHEY and CDR2 SMNVEV (reference sequence). CDR3 length: 15 residues. V was clipped by 3 bases and J by 3 bases; unmatched bases: 4. The CDR3 DNA is TGTGCCAGCAGTTTTGATAGCGGGGGGGACTACGAGCAGTACTTC. As protein: CASSFDSGGDYEQYF.

This clonotype has ten or more counts. The genes are TRBV5-1 and TRBJ1-6; 10 bases match TRBD1. CDR1 is SGHRS, CDR2 YFSETQ, per germline. V trimming: 4 bases; J trimming: 12 bases; junction bases outside the gene matches: 7. The CDR3 has 14 amino acids. The CDR3 region is CASSPGQGILPLHF. The CDR3 nucleotides read TGCGCCAGCAGCCCGGGACAGGGGATTTTACCCCTCCACTTT.

J is TRBJ2-2 and V is TRBV29-1, with TRBD2 matching over 10 bases. The CDR3 is 16 residues long. CDR1 and CDR2 from the germline V gene are SQVTM and ANQGSEA. The junction had 8 bases not matched to a gene; V was cut back by 5 bases and J by 2 bases. The CDR3 loop is CSVPTSSGGNTGELFF. The CDR3 DNA reads TGCAGCGTTCCTACATCTAGCGGGGGTAACACCGGGGAGCTGTTTTTT.

This clonotype has a count of ten or more. The chain joins TRBV6-5 to TRBJ2-1; 11 positions agree with TRBD1. The trim removed 6 bases at V and 1 base at J, leaving 8 bases unmatched. CDR3 length: 17 residues. Germline lookup yields CDR1 MNHEY and CDR2 SVGAGI. The CDR3 DNA is TGTGCCAGCAGCCCAGGACAGGGGGCTTGGTCCTACAATGAGCAGTTCTTC. It codes for CASSPGQGAWSYNEQFF.

V usage is TRBV5-1 and J usage is TRBJ2-3, with D hard to call. The CDR3 totals 15 residues. V lost 0 bases to trimming and J lost 2 bases, with 10 bases between them. CDR1 SGHRS and CDR2 YFSETQ come from the germline V gene. CDR3 sequence: CASSLDSKPTDTQYF. The CDR3 nucleotides read TGCGCCAGCAGCTTGGACTCTAAGCCCACAGATACGCAGTATTTT.

The genes are TRBV20-1 and TRBJ1-5, with a possible D match to TRBD1 (6 bases). CDR1 is DFQATT and CDR2 is SNEGSKA in the germline V gene (reference sequence). The CDR3 contains 15 residues. The V and J ends lost 5 bases and 3 bases respectively, with 17 bases between them. Here the CDR3 reads CSAYAPGVTNQPQHF. In nucleotides, the CDR3 is TGCAGTGCTTATGCCCCAGGGGTCACCAATCAGCCCCAGCATTTT.

The sample holds a few counts of this clonotype. The chain joins TRBV20-1 to TRBJ2-2; 8 nucleotides agree with TRBD1. The CDR3 extends over 15 amino acids. Germline assignment: CDR1 DFQATT and CDR2 SNEGSKA (reference sequence). Germline trimming cut 3 bases from V and 2 bases from J; bases unmatched to any gene: 5. The chain's CDR3 is CSARVRGPNTGELFF. CDR3 coding DNA: TGCAGTGCTAGGGTCAGGGGGCCCAACACCGGGGAGCTGTTTTTT.